Described below is a single TCR beta chain sequence and its context. What it recognizes is unknown. CDR1 and CDR2 from the germline V gene are LGHDT and YNNKEL (reference sequence). This CDR3 contains 14 residues. Trimming pared 1 base from V and 9 bases from J, leaving 10 bases between. The sample originates from a study of T cells after yellow fever vaccination. Looking at the study overall: Low-cell-number fractions were prepared with SMART-Seq v4 Ultra Low Input.

Findings and caveats of the study: On re-exposure, the response was weaker but peaked faster, at day 5 versus 15.

TCR cDNA was made by 5'RACE template switching, adding a universal primer site and UMIs. TCRdb passed the 5' RACE reads through MiXCR, listing each CDR3 protein once. The sample records about 320,000 distinct CDR3 sequences, around 4.5% being singletons. The material sequenced was PBMCs, taken 15 days after the yellow fever booster vaccination. This clonotype was sampled from a man younger than 30 who received the YFV17D yellow fever vaccine. The gene calls are TRBV3-1 and TRBJ1-6; D ambiguous. The CDR3 coding sequence is TGTGCCAGCAGCCAAGTGGTCAGATCTTCACCCCTCCACTTT. Protein product: CASSQVVRSSPLHF. Drawing the rest from reference TRBV3-1 and TRBJ1-6, the complete variable domain is DTAVSQTPKYLVTQMGNDKSIKCEQNLGHDTMYWYKQDSKKFLKIMFSYNNKELIINETVPNRFSPKSPDKAHLNLHINSLELGDSAVYFCASSQVVRSSPLHFGNGTRLTVT.